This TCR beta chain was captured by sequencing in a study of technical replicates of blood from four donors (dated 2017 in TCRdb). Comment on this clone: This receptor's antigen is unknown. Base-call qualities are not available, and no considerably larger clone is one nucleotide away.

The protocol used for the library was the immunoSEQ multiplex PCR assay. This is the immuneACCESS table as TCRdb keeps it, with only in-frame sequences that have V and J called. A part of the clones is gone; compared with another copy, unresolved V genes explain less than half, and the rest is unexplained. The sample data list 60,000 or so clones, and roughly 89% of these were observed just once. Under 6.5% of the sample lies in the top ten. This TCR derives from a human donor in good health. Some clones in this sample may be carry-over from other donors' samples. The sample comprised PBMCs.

The CDR3 corresponds to CASSGRGGNEAFF. The nucleotide sequence reads TGTGCCAGCAGCGGGCGGGGCGGCAATGAAGCTTTCTTT. The chain uses TRBV9 and TRBJ1-1; TRBD1 is a possible D gene, resting on 5 matching bases. The cysteine opens and the phenylalanine closes a CDR3 of 13 amino acids. The sequence is cut down to CDR3 DNA, 39 bases in frame from base 1. The germline V gene sets CDR1 to SGDLS and CDR2 to YYNGEE. A distance of 13 bases separates the germline ends of V and J, which lose 3 bases and 7 bases respectively.